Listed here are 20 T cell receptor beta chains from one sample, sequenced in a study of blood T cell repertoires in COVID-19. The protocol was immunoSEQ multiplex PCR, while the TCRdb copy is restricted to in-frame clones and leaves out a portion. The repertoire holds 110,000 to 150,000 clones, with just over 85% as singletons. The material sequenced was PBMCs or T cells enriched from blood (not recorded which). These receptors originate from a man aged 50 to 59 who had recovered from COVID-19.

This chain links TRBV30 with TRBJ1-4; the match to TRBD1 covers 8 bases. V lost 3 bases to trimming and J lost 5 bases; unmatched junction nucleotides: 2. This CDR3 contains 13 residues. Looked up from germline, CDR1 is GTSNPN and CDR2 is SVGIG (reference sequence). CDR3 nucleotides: TGTGCCTGGAGCAGGACAGGGAATGAAAAACTGTTTTTT. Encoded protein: CAWSRTGNEKLFF.

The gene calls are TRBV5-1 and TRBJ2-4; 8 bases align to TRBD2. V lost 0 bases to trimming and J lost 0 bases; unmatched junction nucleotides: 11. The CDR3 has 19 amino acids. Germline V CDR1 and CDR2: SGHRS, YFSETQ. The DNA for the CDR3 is TGCGCCAGCAGCTTGGTCCCTATGGACGGGGGGGGAGCCAAAAACATTCAGTACTTC. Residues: CASSLVPMDGGGAKNIQYF. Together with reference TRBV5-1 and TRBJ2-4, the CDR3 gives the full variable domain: KAGVTQTPRYLIKTRGQQVTLSCSPISGHRSVSWYQQTPGQGLQFLFEYFSETQRNKGNFPGRFSGRQFSNSRSEMNVSTLELGDSALYLCASSLVPMDGGGAKNIQYFGAGTRLSVL.

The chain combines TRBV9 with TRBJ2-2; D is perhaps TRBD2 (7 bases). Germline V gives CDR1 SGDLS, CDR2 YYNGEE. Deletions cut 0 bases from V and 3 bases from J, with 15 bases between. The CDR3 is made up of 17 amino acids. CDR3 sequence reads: CASSVARGAQDTGELFF. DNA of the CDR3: TGTGCCAGCAGCGTAGCTCGGGGGGCGCAAGACACCGGGGAGCTGTTTTTT.

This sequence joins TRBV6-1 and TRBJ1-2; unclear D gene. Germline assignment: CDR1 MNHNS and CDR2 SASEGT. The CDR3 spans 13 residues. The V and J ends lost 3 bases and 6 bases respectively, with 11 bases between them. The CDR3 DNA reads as TGTGCCAGCAGTGAGTCGGGTTCCCATGGCTACACCTTC. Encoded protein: CASSESGSHGYTF.

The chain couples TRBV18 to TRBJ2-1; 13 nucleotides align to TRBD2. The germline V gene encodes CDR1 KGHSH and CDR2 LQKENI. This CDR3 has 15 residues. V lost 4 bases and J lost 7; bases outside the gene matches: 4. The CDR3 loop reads CASSQGLAGRNEQFF. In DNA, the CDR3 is TGTGCCAGCTCACAGGGACTAGCGGGAAGGAATGAGCAGTTCTTC.

The CDR3 protein is CASRGTGQETQYF. In nucleotides, the CDR3 is TGTGCCAGCAGGGGGACAGGTCAAGAGACCCAGTACTTC. V gene TRBV6-5 combines with J gene TRBJ2-5; 8 nucleotides agree with TRBD1. The V and J ends lost 6 bases and 2 bases, in that order; junction bases with no gene match: 2. CDR1 and CDR2 from the germline V gene are MNHEY and SVGAGI. The CDR3 has 13 amino acids.

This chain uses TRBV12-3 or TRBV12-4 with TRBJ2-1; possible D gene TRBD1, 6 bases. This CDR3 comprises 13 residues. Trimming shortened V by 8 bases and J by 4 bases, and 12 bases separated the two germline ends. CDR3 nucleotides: TGTGCCAGCTCTCCGGGACAATACAATGAGCAGTTCTTC. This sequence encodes CASSPGQYNEQFF.

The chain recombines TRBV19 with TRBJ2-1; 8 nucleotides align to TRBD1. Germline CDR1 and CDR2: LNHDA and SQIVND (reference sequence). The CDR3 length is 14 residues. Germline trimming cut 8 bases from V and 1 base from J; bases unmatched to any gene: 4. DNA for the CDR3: TGTGCCAGTGGAACAGGGGGATCCTACAATGAGCAGTTCTTC. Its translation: CASGTGGSYNEQFF.

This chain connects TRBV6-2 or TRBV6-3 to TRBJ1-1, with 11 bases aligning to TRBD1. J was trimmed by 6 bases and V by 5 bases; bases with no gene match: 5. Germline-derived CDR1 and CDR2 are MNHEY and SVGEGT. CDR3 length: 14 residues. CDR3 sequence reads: CASSDGTGGSEAFF. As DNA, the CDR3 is TGTGCCAGCAGTGATGGGACAGGGGGTTCTGAAGCTTTCTTT.

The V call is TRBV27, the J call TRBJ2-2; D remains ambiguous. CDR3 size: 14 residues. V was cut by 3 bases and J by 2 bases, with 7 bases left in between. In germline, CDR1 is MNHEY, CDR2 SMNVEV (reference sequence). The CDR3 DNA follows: TGTGCCAGCAGTTTTGGGCTTAACACCGGGGAGCTGTTTTTT. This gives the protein CASSFGLNTGELFF.

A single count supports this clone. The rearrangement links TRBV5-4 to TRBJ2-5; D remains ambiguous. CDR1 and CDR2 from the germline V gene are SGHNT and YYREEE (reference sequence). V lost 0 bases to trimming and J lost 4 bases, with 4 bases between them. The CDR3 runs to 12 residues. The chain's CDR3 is CASSLGPETQYF. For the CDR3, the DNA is TGTGCCAGCAGCTTGGGGCCAGAGACCCAGTACTTC.

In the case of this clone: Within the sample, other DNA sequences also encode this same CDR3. The DNA for the CDR3 is TGTGCCAGCAGCCGTGGACAGGGGATGAACACTGAAGCTTTCTTT. This gives the protein CASSRGQGMNTEAFF. The V gene is TRBV6-5, the J gene TRBJ1-1, with 9 nucleotides matching TRBD1. Trimming at V came to 6 bases and at J to 0 bases, leaving 5 bases not matched to a gene. The CDR3 is 15 amino acids. CDR1 and CDR2 from the germline V gene are MNHEY and SVGAGI.

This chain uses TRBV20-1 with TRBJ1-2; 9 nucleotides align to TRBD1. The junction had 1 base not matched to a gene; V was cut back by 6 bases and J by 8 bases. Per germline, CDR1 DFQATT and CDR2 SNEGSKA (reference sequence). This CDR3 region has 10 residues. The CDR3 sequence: CSAGTGGYTF. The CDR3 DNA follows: TGCAGTGCGGGGACAGGGGGCTACACCTTC.

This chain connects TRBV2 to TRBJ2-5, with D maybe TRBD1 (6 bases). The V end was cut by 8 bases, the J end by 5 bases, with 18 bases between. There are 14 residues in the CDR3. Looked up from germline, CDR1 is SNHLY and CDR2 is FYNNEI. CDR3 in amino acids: CASSPGQLGETQYF. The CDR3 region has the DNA TGTGCCAGCTCGCCAGGACAGCTCGGGGAGACCCAGTACTTC.

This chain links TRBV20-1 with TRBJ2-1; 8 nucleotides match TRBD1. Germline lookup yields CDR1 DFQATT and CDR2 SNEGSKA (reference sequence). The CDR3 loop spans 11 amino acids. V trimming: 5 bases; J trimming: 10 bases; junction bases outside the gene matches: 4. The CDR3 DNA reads TGCAGTGCTCCGACAGGGGAAGAGCAGTTCTTC. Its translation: CSAPTGEEQFF.

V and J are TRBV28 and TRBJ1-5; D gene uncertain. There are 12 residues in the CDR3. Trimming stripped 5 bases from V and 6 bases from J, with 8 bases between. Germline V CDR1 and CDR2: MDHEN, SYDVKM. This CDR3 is CASSPYGQPQHF. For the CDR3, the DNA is TGTGCCAGCAGTCCCTATGGTCAGCCCCAGCATTTT.

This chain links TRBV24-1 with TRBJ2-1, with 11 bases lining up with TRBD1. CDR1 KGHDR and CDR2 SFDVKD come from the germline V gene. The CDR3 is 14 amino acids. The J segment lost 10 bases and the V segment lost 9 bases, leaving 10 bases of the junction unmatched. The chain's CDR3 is CATSGQGARAEQFF. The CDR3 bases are TGTGCCACCTCTGGACAGGGGGCTCGTGCGGAGCAGTTCTTC.

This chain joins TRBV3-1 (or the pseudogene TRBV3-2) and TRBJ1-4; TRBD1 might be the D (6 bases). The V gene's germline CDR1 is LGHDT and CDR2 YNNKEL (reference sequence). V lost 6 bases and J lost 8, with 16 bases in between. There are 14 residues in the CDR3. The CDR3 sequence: CASRDSLLGEKLFF. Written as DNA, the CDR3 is TGTGCCAGCAGGGACAGCCTCTTAGGGGAAAAACTGTTTTTT.

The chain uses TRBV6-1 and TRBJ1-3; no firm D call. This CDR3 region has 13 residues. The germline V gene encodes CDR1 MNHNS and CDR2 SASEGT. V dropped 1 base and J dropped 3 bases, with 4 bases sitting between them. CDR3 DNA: TGTGCCAGCAGTGAAGAACTTGGAAACACCATATATTTT. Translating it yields CASSEELGNTIYF.

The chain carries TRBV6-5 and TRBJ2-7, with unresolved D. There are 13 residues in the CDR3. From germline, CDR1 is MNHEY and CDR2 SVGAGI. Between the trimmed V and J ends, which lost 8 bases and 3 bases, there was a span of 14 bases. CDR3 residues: CASSKQRNYEQYF. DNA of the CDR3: TGTGCCAGCTCAAAACAGAGAAACTACGAGCAGTACTTC.